The rows below give T cell receptor beta chains drawn from one sample of a study of blood T cell repertoires in COVID-19. The table came from immunoSEQ multiplex PCR; TCRdb's copy has only in-frame clones and leaves some out. The profile shows about 140,000 clones, approximately 78% of them singletons. Input material: peripheral blood. These receptors were obtained from a man aged 55 to 70 who had recovered from COVID-19. CDR3s include the opening cysteine and the closing phenylalanine or tryptophan. Each record gives: CDR3 protein, CDR3 DNA, clone size, J gene, D gene, V gene. D genes are given only for firm matches. A row's size may be missing; if present it is once, few, many or a size class.

CDR3 protein: CASSQVRLAGGVYNEQFF
CDR3 DNA: TGTGCCAGCAGCCAAGTTCGACTAGCGGGGGGCGTATACAATGAGCAGTTCTTC
clone size: -
J gene: TRBJ2-1
D gene: TRBD2
V gene: TRBV3-1/TRBV3-2

CDR3 protein: CASSNTGGVDTEAFF
CDR3 DNA: TGTGCCAGTAGTAACACAGGGGGCGTCGACACTGAAGCTTTCTTT
clone size: few
J gene: TRBJ1-1
D gene: TRBD1
V gene: TRBV19

CDR3 protein: CASSGSVVPDTQYF
CDR3 DNA: TGTGCCAGCAGTGGTAGTGTCGTCCCAGATACGCAGTATTTT
clone size: -
J gene: TRBJ2-3
D gene: -
V gene: TRBV28

CDR3 protein: CASSAGTGRRNTEAFF
CDR3 DNA: TGTGCCAGCAGCGCCGGGACAGGGAGGCGGAACACTGAAGCTTTCTTT
clone size: -
J gene: TRBJ1-1
D gene: TRBD1
V gene: TRBV9

CDR3 protein: CASSFISLQGNTEAFF
CDR3 DNA: TGTGCCAGCAGCTTTATCTCTTTACAGGGGAACACTGAAGCTTTCTTT
clone size: -
J gene: TRBJ1-1
D gene: -
V gene: TRBV5-6

CDR3 protein: CASNPGQGRGGYTF
CDR3 DNA: TGTGCCTCTAATCCGGGACAGGGAAGGGGTGGCTACACCTTC
clone size: -
J gene: TRBJ1-2
D gene: TRBD1
V gene: TRBV7-2

CDR3 protein: CASSDSSGTGKAFF
CDR3 DNA: TGTGCCAGCAGTGATTCGTCCGGGACAGGGAAAGCTTTCTTT
clone size: once
J gene: TRBJ1-1
D gene: TRBD1
V gene: TRBV6-1

CDR3 protein: CAWSVGTGVSSYF
CDR3 DNA: TGTGCCTGGAGTGTGGGGACAGGGGTCTCATCGTACTTC
clone size: -
J gene: TRBJ2-7
D gene: TRBD1
V gene: TRBV30

CDR3 protein: CASSPSRGEQFF
CDR3 DNA: TGTGCCAGCAGCCCCTCGCGTGGTGAGCAGTTCTTC
clone size: -
J gene: TRBJ2-1
D gene: -
V gene: TRBV7-2

CDR3 protein: CASSPGTGGTGELFF
CDR3 DNA: TGTGCCAGCAGCCCCGGGACAGGAGGGACCGGGGAGCTGTTTTTT
clone size: -
J gene: TRBJ2-2
D gene: TRBD1
V gene: TRBV7-3

CDR3 protein: CASSPLGTEGAETQYF
CDR3 DNA: TGTGCCAGCAGCCCGCTGGGGACGGAGGGGGCAGAGACCCAGTACTTC
clone size: -
J gene: TRBJ2-5
D gene: -
V gene: TRBV4-2

CDR3 protein: CASSFEGRDQPQHF
CDR3 DNA: TGTGCCAGCAGTTTTGAGGGCCGGGATCAGCCCCAGCATTTT
clone size: once
J gene: TRBJ1-5
D gene: -
V gene: TRBV27

CDR3 protein: CASSQSAGRGETQYF
CDR3 DNA: TGCGCCAGCAGCCAGTCCGCAGGGAGGGGAGAGACCCAGTACTTC
clone size: -
J gene: TRBJ2-5
D gene: TRBD2
V gene: TRBV4-3

CDR3 protein: CASRGRWYEQYF
CDR3 DNA: TGCGCCAGCAGGGGGCGCTGGTACGAGCAGTACTTC
clone size: -
J gene: TRBJ2-7
D gene: -
V gene: TRBV5-1

CDR3 protein: CASKLAGDSNTGELFF
CDR3 DNA: TGTGCCAGTAAACTAGCGGGGGATTCGAACACCGGGGAGCTGTTTTTT
clone size: -
J gene: TRBJ2-2
D gene: TRBD2
V gene: TRBV19

CDR3 protein: CATGTSSNTGELFF
CDR3 DNA: TGTGCCACCGGGACTAGCTCGAACACCGGGGAGCTGTTTTTT
clone size: -
J gene: TRBJ2-2
D gene: TRBD2
V gene: TRBV6-4

CDR3 protein: CASSLVWRVGDQETQYF
CDR3 DNA: TGTGCCAGCAGCTTAGTATGGAGGGTGGGTGACCAAGAGACCCAGTACTTC
clone size: -
J gene: TRBJ2-5
D gene: -
V gene: TRBV7-2

CDR3 protein: CASSGQGSYEQYF
CDR3 DNA: TGTGCCAGCTCGGGACAGGGCTCCTACGAGCAGTACTTC
clone size: -
J gene: TRBJ2-7
D gene: TRBD1
V gene: TRBV5-4

CDR3 protein: CASSATLNTEAFF
CDR3 DNA: TGTGCCAGCTCAGCGACACTGAACACTGAAGCTTTCTTT
clone size: -
J gene: TRBJ1-1
D gene: -
V gene: TRBV18

CDR3 protein: CATSTVTGWTGELFF
CDR3 DNA: TGTGCCACCAGCACGGTTACAGGGTGGACCGGGGAGCTGTTTTTT
clone size: -
J gene: TRBJ2-2
D gene: -
V gene: TRBV15

CDR3 protein: CATSRVGLAGGNEQFF
CDR3 DNA: TGTGCCACTTCTCGGGTTGGACTAGCGGGAGGTAATGAGCAGTTCTTC
clone size: -
J gene: TRBJ2-1
D gene: TRBD2
V gene: TRBV19

CDR3 protein: CASKAGAKGEQYF
CDR3 DNA: TGTGCCTCCAAGGCGGGGGCCAAGGGGGAGCAGTACTTC
clone size: -
J gene: TRBJ2-7
D gene: -
V gene: TRBV27

CDR3 protein: CASSLLREPITAFF
CDR3 DNA: TGTGCCAGCAGCCTCCTCCGGGAACCGATTACCGCTTTCTTT
clone size: -
J gene: TRBJ1-1
D gene: -
V gene: TRBV7-2

CDR3 protein: CASSQGDRANSPLHF
CDR3 DNA: TGTGCCAGCAGCCAAGGGGACAGGGCCAATTCACCCCTCCACTTT
clone size: -
J gene: TRBJ1-6
D gene: TRBD1
V gene: TRBV4-2

CDR3 protein: CASSVGGARSDNEQFF
CDR3 DNA: TGTGCCAGTAGTGTGGGCGGGGCGCGTTCCGACAATGAGCAGTTCTTC
clone size: -
J gene: TRBJ2-1
D gene: -
V gene: TRBV19

CDR3 protein: CASSLTGGMNTEAFF
CDR3 DNA: TGTGCCAGCAGCCTTACAGGGGGAATGAACACTGAAGCTTTCTTT
clone size: -
J gene: TRBJ1-1
D gene: TRBD1
V gene: TRBV7-9

CDR3 protein: CASSEALGGRGNTIYF
CDR3 DNA: TGTGCCAGCAGTGAAGCGCTGGGGGGAAGGGGAAACACCATATATTTT
clone size: -
J gene: TRBJ1-3
D gene: -
V gene: TRBV6-1

CDR3 protein: CASSSTTLYGYTF
CDR3 DNA: TGTGCCAGCAGTTCGACGACACTCTATGGCTACACCTTC
clone size: -
J gene: TRBJ1-2
D gene: -
V gene: TRBV28

CDR3 protein: CASTERDREGGYTF
CDR3 DNA: TGTGCCAGCACCGAAAGGGACAGGGAAGGCGGCTACACCTTC
clone size: -
J gene: TRBJ1-2
D gene: TRBD1
V gene: TRBV5-4

CDR3 protein: CATSGGPSGVNTEAFF
CDR3 DNA: TGTGCCACCAGTGGGGGACCATCGGGGGTGAACACTGAAGCTTTCTTT
clone size: -
J gene: TRBJ1-1
D gene: -
V gene: TRBV24-1

CDR3 protein: CARSTGGRNEKLFF
CDR3 DNA: TGTGCCAGGTCCACAGGGGGTCGTAATGAAAAACTGTTTTTT
clone size: few
J gene: TRBJ1-4
D gene: TRBD1
V gene: TRBV7-9

CDR3 protein: CAWSPLAGPYNEQFF
CDR3 DNA: TGTGCCTGGAGTCCACTGGCGGGACCCTACAATGAGCAGTTCTTC
clone size: -
J gene: TRBJ2-1
D gene: -
V gene: TRBV30

CDR3 protein: CASSYEREYEQFF
CDR3 DNA: TGTGCCAGCAGTTACGAGCGGGAGTATGAGCAGTTCTTC
clone size: -
J gene: TRBJ2-1
D gene: TRBD2
V gene: TRBV6-6

CDR3 protein: CASSTTRGETQYF
CDR3 DNA: TGTGCCAGTAGTACCACCAGGGGGGAGACCCAGTACTTC
clone size: -
J gene: TRBJ2-5
D gene: TRBD1
V gene: TRBV19

CDR3 protein: CASSILAKEQFF
CDR3 DNA: TGTGCCAGCAGTATCCTAGCGAAAGAGCAGTTCTTC
clone size: -
J gene: TRBJ2-1
D gene: -
V gene: TRBV6-5

CDR3 protein: CASSIGTGPYEQYF
CDR3 DNA: TGTGCCAGTAGTATAGGGACAGGGCCCTACGAGCAGTACTTC
clone size: -
J gene: TRBJ2-7
D gene: TRBD1
V gene: TRBV19

CDR3 protein: CASSYSGGGEAFF
CDR3 DNA: TGTGCCAGCAGTTACTCTGGGGGGGGTGAAGCTTTCTTT
clone size: -
J gene: TRBJ1-1
D gene: -
V gene: TRBV6-5

CDR3 protein: CASTQLAGTYEQYF
CDR3 DNA: TGTGCCAGCACTCAACTAGCGGGAACCTACGAGCAGTACTTC
clone size: -
J gene: TRBJ2-7
D gene: TRBD2
V gene: TRBV27

CDR3 protein: CSGRDGGNYGYTF
CDR3 DNA: TGCAGCGGGAGGGACGGCGGGAACTATGGCTACACCTTC
clone size: few
J gene: TRBJ1-2
D gene: -
V gene: TRBV29-1

CDR3 protein: CASSLGGDYGYTF
CDR3 DNA: TGTGCCAGCAGCTTAGGCGGGGACTATGGCTACACCTTC
clone size: -
J gene: TRBJ1-2
D gene: -
V gene: TRBV11-2

CDR3 protein: CASSDLARKYNEQFF
CDR3 DNA: TGTGCCAGCAGTGATCTAGCGAGGAAATACAATGAGCAGTTCTTC
clone size: -
J gene: TRBJ2-1
D gene: -
V gene: TRBV6-1